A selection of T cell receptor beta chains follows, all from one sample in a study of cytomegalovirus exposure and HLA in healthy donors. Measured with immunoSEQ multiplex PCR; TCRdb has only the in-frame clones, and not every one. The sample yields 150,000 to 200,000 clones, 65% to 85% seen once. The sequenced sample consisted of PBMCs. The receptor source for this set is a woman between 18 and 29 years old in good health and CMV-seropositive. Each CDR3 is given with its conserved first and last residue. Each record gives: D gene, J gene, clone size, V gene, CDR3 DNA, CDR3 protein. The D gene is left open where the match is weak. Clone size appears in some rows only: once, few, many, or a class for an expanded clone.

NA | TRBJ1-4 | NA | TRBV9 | TGTGCCAGCAGCCGCGGGTCGCGAGAGGAAAAACTGTTTTTT | CASSRGSREEKLFF
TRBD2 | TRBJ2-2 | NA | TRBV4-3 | TGCGCCAGCAGCCAAGAAACAGATAGCGGGGGGGCCGGCACCGGGGAGCTGTTTTTT | CASSQETDSGGAGTGELFF
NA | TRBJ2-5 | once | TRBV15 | TGTGCCACCCGCCCATGGACAGTGGAAGAGACCCAGTACTTC | CATRPWTVEETQYF
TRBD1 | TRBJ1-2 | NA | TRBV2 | TGTGCCAGCAACGGACAGGGAGGGTATGGCTACACCTTC | CASNGQGGYGYTF
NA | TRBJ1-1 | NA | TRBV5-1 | TGCGCCAGCAGCTTGGATATGGGGACAAACACTGAAGCTTTCTTT | CASSLDMGTNTEAFF
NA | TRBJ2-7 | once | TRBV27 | TGTGCCAGCAGTTTAATTGGTCTGGGCAGGGTTAACGAGCAGTACTTC | CASSLIGLGRVNEQYF
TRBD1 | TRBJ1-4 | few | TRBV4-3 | TGCGCCAGCAGCCAAGATGGAGGACAGGGTATTGGAAAACTGTTTTTT | CASSQDGGQGIGKLFF
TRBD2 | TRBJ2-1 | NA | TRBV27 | TGTGCCAGCAGTTTCGGGACTAGCAATGAGCAGTTCTTC | CASSFGTSNEQFF
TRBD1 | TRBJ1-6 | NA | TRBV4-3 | TGCGCCAGCAGCCAAGATTTTGCAGGGGGCAATTCACCCCTCCACTTT | CASSQDFAGGNSPLHF
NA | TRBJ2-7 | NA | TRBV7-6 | TGTGCCAGCGGGGACTCGACTGTGCAGTACTTC | CASGDSTVQYF
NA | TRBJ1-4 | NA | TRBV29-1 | TGCAGCGTTGAAGATTCGGGACTGGGTGAAAAACTGTTTTTT | CSVEDSGLGEKLFF
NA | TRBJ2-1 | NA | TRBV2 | TGTGCCAGCAGTGAATTTCAGGGTACCTACAATGAGCAGTTCTTC | CASSEFQGTYNEQFF
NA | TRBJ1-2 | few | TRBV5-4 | TGTGCCAGCAGCTTGGAGGCAGGGAACTATGGCTACACCTTC | CASSLEAGNYGYTF
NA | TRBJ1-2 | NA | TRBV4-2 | TGTGCCAGCAGCCAATCGGCAGGGGCTAACTATGGCTACACCTTC | CASSQSAGANYGYTF
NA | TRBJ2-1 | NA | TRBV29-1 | TGCAGCGTTGAAGCCGACCGGAAAGATTACAGTCCGCTGGGGTTCTTC | CSVEADRKDYSPLGFF
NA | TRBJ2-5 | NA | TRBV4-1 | TGCGCCAGCAGCCAAGTCTTCCCCAGAGAGACCCAGTACTTC | CASSQVFPRETQYF
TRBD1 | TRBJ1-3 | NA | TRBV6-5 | TGTGCCAGCAGTTACCGGACAGGGGCTGGAAACACCATATATTTT | CASSYRTGAGNTIYF
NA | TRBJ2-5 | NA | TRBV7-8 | TGTGCCAGCAGCTTAGGGGGTTACCAGGGTGGGGAGACCCAGTACTTC | CASSLGGYQGGETQYF
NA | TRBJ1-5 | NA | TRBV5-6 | TGTGCCAGCAGCTTGGGGAGCGGGTATCAGCCCCAGCATTTT | CASSLGSGYQPQHF
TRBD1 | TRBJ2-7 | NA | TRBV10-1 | TGCGCCAGCGGAACGGGACAGGGAAACGAGCAGTACTTC | CASGTGQGNEQYF
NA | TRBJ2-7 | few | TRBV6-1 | TGTGCCAGCAGTGCACAGGGCCAGGAGCAGTACTTC | CASSAQGQEQYF
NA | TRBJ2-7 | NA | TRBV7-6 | TGTGCCAGCAGCTCCCATAGTCCGAGCCCCTACGAGCAGTACTTC | CASSSHSPSPYEQYF
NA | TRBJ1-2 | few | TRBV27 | TGTGCCAGCAGTTCCCAGACAGGTGGCTACACCTTC | CASSSQTGGYTF
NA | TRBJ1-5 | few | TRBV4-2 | TGTGCCAGCAGCCAAGCGGACACTAATCAGCCCCAGCATTTT | CASSQADTNQPQHF
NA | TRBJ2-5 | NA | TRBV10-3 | TGTGCCATCAGTGAGTTAGAAGAGACCCAGTACTTC | CAISELEETQYF
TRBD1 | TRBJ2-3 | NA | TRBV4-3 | TGCGCCAGCAGCCCGAGGACAGGCATCCGCACAGATACGCAGTATTTT | CASSPRTGIRTDTQYF
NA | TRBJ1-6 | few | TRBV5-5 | TGTGCCAGCAGCTTCTTAGCAGTTGGTTATAATTCACCCCTCCACTTT | CASSFLAVGYNSPLHF
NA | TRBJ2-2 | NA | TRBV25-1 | TGTGCCAGCAGCCGGGGCACCGGGGAGCTGTTTTTT | CASSRGTGELFF
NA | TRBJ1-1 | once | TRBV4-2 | TGTGCCAGCAGCCTTCAGACAGGCCATATGAACACTGAAGCTTTCTTT | CASSLQTGHMNTEAFF
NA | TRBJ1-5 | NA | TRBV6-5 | TGTGCCAGCAGTTACTCTATGGGGGGTCAGCCCCAGCATTTT | CASSYSMGGQPQHF
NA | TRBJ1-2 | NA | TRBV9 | TGTGCCAGCAACATCGATTCAGCGGATGGCTACACCTTC | CASNIDSADGYTF
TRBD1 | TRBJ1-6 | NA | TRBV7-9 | TGTGCCAGCAGTCGGGACAGCCAAAATTCACCCCTCCACTTT | CASSRDSQNSPLHF
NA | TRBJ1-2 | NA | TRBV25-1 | TGTGCCAGCAGTGAATCGACCGGAGACTATGGCTACACCTTC | CASSESTGDYGYTF
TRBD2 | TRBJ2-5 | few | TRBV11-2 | TGTGCCAGCAGCTCCCTAGCGGGGCAAGAGACCCAGTACTTC | CASSSLAGQETQYF
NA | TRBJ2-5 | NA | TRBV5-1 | TGCGCCAGCAGCTTCGGGACAAGGGACCAAGAGACCCAGTACTTC | CASSFGTRDQETQYF
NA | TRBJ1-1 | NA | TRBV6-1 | TGTGCCAGCAGTGGGGCAGGGCGCACTGAAGCTTTCTTT | CASSGAGRTEAFF
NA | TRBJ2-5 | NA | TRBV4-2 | TGTGCCAGCAGCCAAGCAGCGGATCAAGAGACCCAGTACTTC | CASSQAADQETQYF
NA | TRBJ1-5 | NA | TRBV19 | TGTGCCAGTAGTATAGTTCCCAGCCGGAGGGGCAATCAGCCCCAGCATTTT | CASSIVPSRRGNQPQHF
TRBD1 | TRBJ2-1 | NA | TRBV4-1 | TGCGCCAGCAGCCACCCAAGTTTGGACAGGGGCGTCTCCTACAATGAGCAGTTCTTC | CASSHPSLDRGVSYNEQFF
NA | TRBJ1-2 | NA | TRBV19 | TGTGCTTCCCGAACCGGGGATGGCTACACCTTC | CASRTGDGYTF
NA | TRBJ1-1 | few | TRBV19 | TGTGCCAGTAGTCCGACGGGGAACACTGAAGCTTTCTTT | CASSPTGNTEAFF
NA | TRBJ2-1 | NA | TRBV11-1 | TGTGCCAGCAGCCCTGAACTAGTCAATGAGCAGTTCTTC | CASSPELVNEQFF
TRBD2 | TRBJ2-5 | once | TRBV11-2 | TGTGCCAGCAGCTTATCGTACGGGGGGGAAGAGACCCAGTACTTC | CASSLSYGGEETQYF
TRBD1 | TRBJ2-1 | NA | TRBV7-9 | TGTGCCAGCAGCCACAAGGGACAGGGAAATGAGCAGTTCTTC | CASSHKGQGNEQFF
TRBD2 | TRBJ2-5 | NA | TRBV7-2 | TGTGCCAGCAGCGCCGCTGGCGGGGGTGCAATGGAGACCCAGTACTTC | CASSAAGGGAMETQYF
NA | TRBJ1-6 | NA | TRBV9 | TGTGCCAGCAGCGTAGTTGGGGGGGATAATTCACCCCTCCACTTT | CASSVVGGDNSPLHF
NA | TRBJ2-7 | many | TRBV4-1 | TGCGCCAGCAGCCAACAAACTAGCTCCTACGAGCAGTACTTC | CASSQQTSSYEQYF
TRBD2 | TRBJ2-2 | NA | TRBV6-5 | TGTGCCAGCAGCTACGGGGGGTTTCGGAACACCGGGGAGCTGTTTTTT | CASSYGGFRNTGELFF
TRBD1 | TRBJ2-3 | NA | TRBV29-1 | TGCAGCGAGATACAGGGGGCTGTGGGAGATACGCAGTATTTT | CSEIQGAVGDTQYF
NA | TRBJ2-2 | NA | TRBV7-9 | TGTGCCAGCAGAAAAAGCCTAGGTCAGGGAATCACCGGGGAGCTGTTTTTT | CASRKSLGQGITGELFF
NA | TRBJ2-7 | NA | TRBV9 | TGTGCCAGCAGCCCCGACCGGGGGGCGGGGAACTACGAGCAGTACTTC | CASSPDRGAGNYEQYF
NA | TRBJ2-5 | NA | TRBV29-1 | TGCAGCGTTGAAATTCTGGAGTCTAGTCGGCGGCGGGAGACCCAGTACTTC | CSVEILESSRRRETQYF
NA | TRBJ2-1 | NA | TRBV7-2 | TGTGCCAGCAGGGACTTAGGGTCGGGGAGCTCCTACAATGAGCAGTTCTTC | CASRDLGSGSSYNEQFF
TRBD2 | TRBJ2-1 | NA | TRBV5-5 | TGTGCCAGCAGCTTTCCCGGGACTAGCGGGGGAGGTAATGAGCAGTTCTTC | CASSFPGTSGGGNEQFF
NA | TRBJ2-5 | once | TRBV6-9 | TGTGCCAGCAGTTATTCGTCGGTCCAAGAGACCCAGTACTTC | CASSYSSVQETQYF